This T cell receptor beta chain appears in the sequencing data of a study of neoadjuvant anti-PD-1 for oral cavity cancer. Study-wide findings and caveats: Each response group had just a few patients in TCR analyses. Higher pretreatment blood Treg/Th17 ratios correlated with higher pretreatment blood and lower post-treatment tumor TCRbeta clonality.

A remark on this clone: The antigen is not known. Mismatch with germline at one junction end may stem from a read error.

Sequencing was performed with immunoSEQ multiplex PCR; in TCRdb, only in-frame clones are kept and a portion is missing. The sample has 55,000 to 75,000 clones, 86% seen once. Time point defined: after neoadjuvant nivolumab, at surgical resection. The CDR3 runs to 14 residues. Germline CDR1 and CDR2: SGHAT and FQNNGV. The rearrangement joins TRBV11-2 to TRBJ2-3; D possibly corresponds to TRBD2 (5 bases). This TCR was recovered from a person aged 35 to 85 with oral cavity squamous cell carcinoma. The starting material was PBMCs, obtained after nivolumab (anti-PD-1) treatment. CDR3 DNA sequence: TGTGCCAGCAGCTTAACGTCTAGCAAAGATACGCAGTATTTT. Translated: CASSLTSSKDTQYF.